The 5 T cell receptor beta chains given below trace back to one sample, sequenced in a study of a mutant IDH1 vaccine in newly diagnosed glioma. Time point indicated: baseline, week 1 (first vaccination visit). The treatment was: pre-vaccination baseline after standard-of-care therapy. Repertoires were generated with immunoSEQ multiplex PCR, while TCRdb's copy carries only in-frame clones and drops some. The sample has 60,000 to 75,000 clones, approximately 85% seen once. The sequenced sample was PBMCs, obtained from a glioma patient treated with radiotherapy, temozolomide or both. Source of these receptors: a man aged 50-59 years with glioma.

In this sample, this clone turned up a few times. The chain recombines TRBV18 with TRBJ1-1; D call uncertain. The CDR3 covers 13 residues. Trimming pared 6 bases from V and 1 base from J, leaving 9 bases between. From germline, CDR1 is KGHSH and CDR2 LQKENI. The CDR3 reads CASSLDGNTEAFF. CDR3 in DNA: TGTGCCAGCTCTCTCGACGGGAACACTGAAGCTTTCTTT.

Regarding this clone: Germline and junction disagree at one end, which may indicate a read error. This chain connects TRBV7-2 to TRBJ2-2, with 11 bases matching TRBD1. From germline, CDR1 is SGHTA and CDR2 FQGNSA. The CDR3 consists of 16 residues. CDR3 residues: CASSHGQGAKTGELFF. Written as DNA, the CDR3 is TGTGCCAGCAGCCATGGACAGGGGGCGAAGACCGGGGAGCTGTTTTTT.

In its sample, this clone was seen a few times. The chain employs TRBV6-5 and TRBJ1-1; D gene unclear. The CDR3 sequence is 12 residues long. Germline CDR1 and CDR2: MNHEY and SVGAGI. Trimming cost V 5 bases and J 1 base, with 5 bases left between them. The CDR3 nucleotides are TGTGCCAGCAGTCGATCGAACACTGAAGCTTTCTTT. This gives the protein CASSRSNTEAFF.

Written as DNA, the CDR3 is TGCGCCAGCAGCTTAAACATGAACACTGAAGCTTTCTTT. Its protein is CASSLNMNTEAFF. The V and J genes are TRBV5-1 and TRBJ1-1; D gene ambiguous. CDR1 SGHRS and CDR2 YFSETQ come from the germline V gene. This CDR3 spans 13 amino acids. Trimming took off 2 bases at V and 0 bases at J, with 5 bases between the two ends.

J is TRBJ2-3 and V is TRBV25-1; D is unresolved. There are 13 residues in the CDR3. CDR1 MGHDK and CDR2 SYGVNS come from the germline V gene. Trimming removed 4 bases from V and 6 bases from J, with 11 bases in between. This CDR3 reads CASSGTSPDTQYF. DNA for the CDR3: TGTGCCAGCAGTGGGACCAGTCCGGATACGCAGTATTTT.